The 29 T cell receptor beta chains below all came from one sample that was sequenced in a study of blood T cell repertoires in COVID-19. The assay was immunoSEQ multiplex PCR, and TCRdb's table has in-frame clones only and misses some. The repertoire holds some 96,000 clones, with 90% as singletons. Sequencing input: peripheral blood. The receptor set was obtained from a man in his sixties with acute or convalescent COVID-19.

The chain is built from TRBV19 and TRBJ1-1, with TRBD1 matching 7 bases. The CDR3 is 14 residues long. Trimming cost V 2 bases and J 7 bases; bases outside gene matches: 7. Germline CDR1 LNHDA, CDR2 SQIVND (reference sequence). This CDR3 reads CASSISGRGDEAFF. CDR3 sequence (DNA): TGTGCCAGTAGTATATCGGGCAGGGGGGATGAAGCTTTCTTT.

A single count supports this clone. This chain joins TRBV6-6 and TRBJ2-1; 12 bases line up with TRBD2. CDR1 and CDR2 from the germline V gene are MNHNY and SVGAGI (reference sequence). CDR3 length: 16 residues. The V gene end was trimmed by 5 bases and the J gene end by 6 bases; junction bases not matched to a gene: 8. In DNA form, the CDR3 reads TGTGCCAGCAGTCAACAGACTAGCGGGGGACCCAATGAGCAGTTCTTC. It encodes CASSQQTSGGPNEQFF.

The chain has TRBV6-1 and TRBJ1-5; maybe TRBD1 (5 bases). V lost 1 base, J lost 7 bases, and 17 bases lay in between. There are 16 residues in the CDR3. Germline values: CDR1 MNHNS, CDR2 SASEGT. The CDR3 is CASSEGRWGGAQPQHF. CDR3 nucleotide sequence: TGTGCCAGCAGTGAAGGAAGGTGGGGGGGTGCGCAGCCCCAGCATTTT.

The chain carries TRBV6-5 and TRBJ1-6; D unresolved. Per germline, CDR1 MNHEY and CDR2 SVGAGI. V dropped 2 bases and J dropped 9 bases, with 14 bases sitting between them. The CDR3 is 15 residues long. The CDR3 nucleotides read TGTGCCAGCAGTTACGCCGGGGAGATAGGTTCACCCCTCCACTTT. Protein product: CASSYAGEIGSPLHF.

The chain combines TRBV29-1 with TRBJ1-3; D is uncertain. The germline V gene has CDR1 SQVTM and CDR2 ANQGSEA. The CDR3 sequence is 12 residues long. The V end was cut by 4 bases, the J end by 3 bases, with 7 bases between. CDR3 amino acids: CSVGYNGNTIYF. CDR3 bases: TGCAGCGTTGGGTACAATGGAAACACCATATATTTT.

The chain links TRBV12-3 or TRBV12-4 to TRBJ2-5; D unclear. The ends were cut back, 7 bases at V and 5 bases at J, with 14 bases in the middle. The CDR3 is made up of 13 amino acids. In nucleotides, the CDR3 is TGTGCCAGCACGATTTCGGGTAGGGAGACCCAGTACTTC. It codes for CASTISGRETQYF.

The V call is TRBV6-5, the J call TRBJ1-2; TRBD1 aligns across 7 bases. The CDR3 spans 16 residues. Trimming took 0 bases from V and 1 from J; bases not matched to a gene: 5. Germline assignment: CDR1 MNHEY and CDR2 SVGAGI. CDR3 amino acids: CASSYSVGTVNYGYTF. DNA for the CDR3: TGTGCCAGCAGTTACTCGGTCGGGACAGTTAACTATGGCTACACCTTC.

This sequence joins TRBV28 and TRBJ1-2; 10 bases line up with TRBD1. V was clipped by 4 bases and J by 10 bases; unmatched bases: 12. The V gene's germline CDR1 is MDHEN and CDR2 SYDVKM. This CDR3 has 15 residues. CDR3 amino acids: CASSSSGTGVQAYTF. DNA of the CDR3: TGTGCCAGCAGTTCCTCCGGGACAGGGGTTCAGGCCTACACCTTC.

The chain joins TRBV7-9 to TRBJ1-2; D unclear. Trimming pared 5 bases from V and 7 bases from J, leaving 11 bases between. The CDR3 extends over 12 amino acids. The germline V gene encodes CDR1 SEHNR and CDR2 FQNEAQ (reference sequence). CDR3: CASSPSAGGYTF. As DNA, the CDR3 is TGTGCCAGCAGCCCCTCCGCCGGTGGCTACACCTTC. The full variable domain, rest sourced from reference TRBV7-9 and TRBJ1-2, is DTGVSQNPRHKITKRGQNVTFRCDPISEHNRLYWYRQTLGQGPEFLTYFQNEAQLEKSRLLSDRFSAERPKGSFSTLEIQRTEQGDSAMYLCASSPSAGGYTFGSGTRLTVV.

This chain connects TRBV15 to TRBJ1-1; unclear D gene. Trimming removed 0 bases from V and 3 bases from J, with 11 bases in between. CDR3 length: 15 amino acids. Germline assignment: CDR1 LNHNV and CDR2 YYDKDF (reference sequence). This chain's CDR3 is CATSRDPTVDTEAFF. The CDR3 DNA reads as TGTGCCACCAGCAGAGATCCTACAGTCGACACTGAAGCTTTCTTT.

The gene calls are TRBV6-1 and TRBJ1-1, with TRBD1 matching 12 bases. This CDR3 contains 16 residues. In germline, CDR1 is MNHNS, CDR2 SASEGT. V lost 2 bases and J lost 0; bases outside the gene matches: 1. CDR3 loop: CASSERDRGLNTEAFF. The CDR3 DNA sequence: TGTGCCAGCAGTGAACGGGACAGGGGGCTGAACACTGAAGCTTTCTTT.

V and J are TRBV5-1 and TRBJ1-2; D gene ambiguous. Looked up from germline, CDR1 is SGHRS and CDR2 is YFSETQ. CDR3 length equals 15 residues. With 0 bases removed from V and 6 bases from J, the gap between germline ends came to 15 bases. DNA for the CDR3: TGCGCCAGCAGCTTGGCGGGGTTTAGGGTAGATGGCTACACCTTC. Translating gives CASSLAGFRVDGYTF. Based on the CDR3 plus reference TRBV5-1 and TRBJ1-2, the full variable domain is KAGVTQTPRYLIKTRGQQVTLSCSPISGHRSVSWYQQTPGQGLQFLFEYFSETQRNKGNFPGRFSGRQFSNSRSEMNVSTLELGDSALYLCASSLAGFRVDGYTFGSGTRLTVV.

The V call is TRBV10-3, the J call TRBJ2-7, with D possibly being TRBD1 (5 bases). Germline V CDR1 and CDR2: ENHRY, SYGVKD. The germline V and J ends were trimmed by 10 bases and 0 bases, with 13 bases remaining between them. The CDR3 loop spans 13 amino acids. The CDR3 here is CATPPDSSYEQYF. Here the CDR3 DNA reads TGTGCCACCCCACCCGACAGCTCCTACGAGCAGTACTTC.

This clone was counted a single time. V is TRBV11-2 and J is TRBJ2-6; TRBD1 might be the D (5 bases). V shed 0 bases and J shed 0 bases, with 12 bases lying between them. CDR3 size: 18 residues. In germline, CDR1 is SGHAT, CDR2 FQNNGV. The CDR3 nucleotides are TGTGCCAGCAGCTTAGATGGGGCACCATACTCTGGGGCCAACGTCCTGACTTTC. It codes for CASSLDGAPYSGANVLTF.

The chain is built from TRBV19 and TRBJ2-2; TRBD1 matches 8 bases. The germline gives CDR1 LNHDA, CDR2 SQIVND (reference sequence). The ends lost 6 bases at V and 4 bases at J; junction bases unmatched: 7. The CDR3 contains 15 residues. CDR3 residues: CASRPRGLGTGELFF. The CDR3 nucleotides are TGTGCCAGTAGGCCCAGGGGGCTGGGCACCGGGGAGCTGTTTTTT.

The chain recombines TRBV2 with TRBJ1-2; 8 bases line up with TRBD1. The trim removed 1 base at V and 5 bases at J, leaving 9 bases unmatched. The CDR3 is 16 residues long. Germline loops: CDR1 SNHLY, CDR2 FYNNEI. The CDR3 DNA sequence: TGTGCCAGCAGTGAAGGGGCAGGGGGCCCTCTATATGGCTACACCTTC. This codes for CASSEGAGGPLYGYTF.

The gene calls are TRBV5-1 and TRBJ2-3; 9 bases agree with TRBD1. The CDR3 has 14 residues. With 4 bases clipped from V and 4 bases from J, the junction kept 4 bases outside the gene matches. In germline, CDR1 is SGHRS, CDR2 YFSETQ. The CDR3 region is CASSDGQGSDTQYF. Here the CDR3 DNA reads TGCGCCAGCAGCGACGGACAGGGGTCAGATACGCAGTATTTT.

This chain uses TRBV6-5 with TRBJ2-7, with no clear D. V was cut by 5 bases and J by 3 bases, with 11 bases left in between. CDR3 length: 13 residues. Per germline, CDR1 MNHEY and CDR2 SVGAGI. CDR3 coding DNA: TGTGCCAGCAGTCCCAACGACAACTACGAGCAGTACTTC. This sequence encodes CASSPNDNYEQYF.

V usage is TRBV6-5 and J usage is TRBJ1-6, with D tentatively TRBD1 (5 bases). CDR1 and CDR2 (germline): MNHEY, SVGAGI. V was cut by 4 bases and J by 6 bases, with 10 bases left in between. The CDR3 has 14 amino acids. CDR3 coding DNA: TGTGCCAGCAGTTTGTCGCAGGGTAATTCACCCCTCCACTTT. This translates into CASSLSQGNSPLHF.

The V call is TRBV11-1, the J call TRBJ2-3; the match to TRBD2 covers 8 bases. V shed 5 bases, J shed 6 bases, and the junction held 7 bases outside the gene matches. The CDR3 has 14 residues. Looked up from germline, CDR1 is SGHAT and CDR2 is FQDESV (reference sequence). CDR3 sequence reads: CASSTSGSRDTQYF. The CDR3, as DNA: TGTGCCAGCAGCACTAGCGGCTCCCGGGATACGCAGTATTTT.

The rearrangement joins TRBV2 to TRBJ1-2; D gene uncertain. The germline V gene encodes CDR1 SNHLY and CDR2 FYNNEI. The CDR3 totals 15 residues. Between the trimmed V and J ends, which lost 2 bases and 4 bases, there was a span of 14 bases. The CDR3 nucleotides read TGTGCCAGCAGTGAACTTGGTCAAGTAGTCTATGGCTACACCTTC. This encodes CASSELGQVVYGYTF.

The chain employs TRBV6-2 or TRBV6-3 and TRBJ2-5, with a tentative D call TRBD1 (5 bases). The CDR3 loop spans 15 amino acids. Germline-derived CDR1 and CDR2 are MNHEY and SVGEGT. Trimming removed 5 bases from V and 1 base from J, with 14 bases in between. CDR3 region: CASSRQFAGQETQYF. In DNA form, the CDR3 reads TGTGCCAGCAGTCGACAGTTCGCCGGCCAAGAGACCCAGTACTTC.

V and J are TRBV5-1 and TRBJ1-2; no clear D. Per germline, CDR1 SGHRS and CDR2 YFSETQ. V was cut by 4 bases and J by 4 bases, with 14 bases left in between. This CDR3 spans 14 amino acids. In DNA, the CDR3 is TGCGCCAGCAGCGGCGACACCCCTGCCTATGGCTACACCTTC. Amino acids: CASSGDTPAYGYTF.

V gene TRBV20-1 combines with J gene TRBJ2-1; 7 bases align to TRBD1. The ends lost 3 bases at V and 3 bases at J; junction bases unmatched: 2. The germline V gene has CDR1 DFQATT and CDR2 SNEGSKA (reference sequence). CDR3 length equals 13 residues. The CDR3 bases are TGCAGTGCTAGTCGGACAGGCTACAATGAGCAGTTCTTC. Translation: CSASRTGYNEQFF.

The table lists this clone with a few counts. Here the CDR3 DNA reads TGTGCCAGCAGTCGATTACAAACAGGGAGTAATTCACCCCTCCACTTT. It codes for CASSRLQTGSNSPLHF. The rearrangement uses TRBV7-9 and TRBJ1-6; a weak D match, TRBD1 (6 bases). This CDR3 comprises 16 residues. The germline CDR1 and CDR2 sequences are SEHNR and FQNEAQ (reference sequence). The V gene lost 6 bases and the J gene lost 6 bases, with 18 bases spanning the gap.

V usage is TRBV5-5 and J usage is TRBJ1-2; 8 bases line up with TRBD1. The CDR3 covers 17 residues. Germline loops: CDR1 SGHKS, CDR2 YYEKEE (reference sequence). V was pared by 2 bases and J by 6 bases, with 15 bases of the junction left unmatched. The CDR3 sequence is CASSFVADRAFSNGYTF. CDR3 sequence (DNA): TGTGCCAGCAGCTTTGTCGCGGACAGGGCTTTTTCGAATGGCTACACCTTC.

The chain recombines TRBV5-5 with TRBJ1-3; 7 bases agree with TRBD1. V lost 4 bases and J lost 0; bases outside the gene matches: 4. Germline CDR1 and CDR2: SGHKS and YYEKEE (reference sequence). The CDR3 has 15 residues. The CDR3 sequence: CASSVDRPSGNTIYF. CDR3 DNA sequence: TGTGCCAGCAGCGTGGACAGGCCCTCTGGAAACACCATATATTTT.

The chain recombines TRBV29-1 with TRBJ1-1; TRBD1 aligns across 8 bases. Germline V CDR1 and CDR2: SQVTM, ANQGSEA. With 7 bases clipped from V and 10 bases from J, the junction kept 14 bases outside the gene matches. The CDR3 is 13 residues long. The CDR3 reads CSGLAGQGAGAFF. Written as DNA, the CDR3 is TGCAGCGGCCTAGCAGGGCAGGGGGCAGGAGCTTTCTTT.

The V call is TRBV2, the J call TRBJ1-2, with 8 bases fitting TRBD1. Germline V lookup: CDR1 SNHLY, CDR2 FYNNEI. V was pared by 6 bases and J by 7 bases, with 7 bases of the junction left unmatched. This CDR3 spans 13 amino acids. This CDR3 reads CASSTTGEVGYTF. In DNA, the CDR3 is TGTGCCAGCAGCACGACAGGGGAGGTTGGCTACACCTTC.